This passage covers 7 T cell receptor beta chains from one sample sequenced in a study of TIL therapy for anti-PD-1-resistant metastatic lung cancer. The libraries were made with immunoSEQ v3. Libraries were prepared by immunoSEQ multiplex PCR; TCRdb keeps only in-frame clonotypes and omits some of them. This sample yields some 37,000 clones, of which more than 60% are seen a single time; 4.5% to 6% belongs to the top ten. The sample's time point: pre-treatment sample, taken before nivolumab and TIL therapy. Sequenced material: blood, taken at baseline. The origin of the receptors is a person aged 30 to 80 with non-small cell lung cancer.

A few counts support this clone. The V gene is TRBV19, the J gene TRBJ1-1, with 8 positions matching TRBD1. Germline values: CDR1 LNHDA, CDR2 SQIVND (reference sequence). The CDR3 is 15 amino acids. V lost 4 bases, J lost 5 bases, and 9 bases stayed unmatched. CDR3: CASSTWTGLGTEAFF. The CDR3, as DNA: TGTGCCAGTAGTACTTGGACAGGGCTAGGGACTGAAGCTTTCTTT.

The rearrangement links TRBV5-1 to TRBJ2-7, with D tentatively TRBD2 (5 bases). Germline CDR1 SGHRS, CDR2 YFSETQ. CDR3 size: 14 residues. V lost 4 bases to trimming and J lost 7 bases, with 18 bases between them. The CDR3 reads CASSPLAGVDEQYF. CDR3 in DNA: TGCGCCAGCAGCCCACTCGCCGGGGTAGATGAGCAGTACTTC. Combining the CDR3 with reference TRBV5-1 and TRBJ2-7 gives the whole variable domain KAGVTQTPRYLIKTRGQQVTLSCSPISGHRSVSWYQQTPGQGLQFLFEYFSETQRNKGNFPGRFSGRQFSNSRSEMNVSTLELGDSALYLCASSPLAGVDEQYFGPGTRLTVT.

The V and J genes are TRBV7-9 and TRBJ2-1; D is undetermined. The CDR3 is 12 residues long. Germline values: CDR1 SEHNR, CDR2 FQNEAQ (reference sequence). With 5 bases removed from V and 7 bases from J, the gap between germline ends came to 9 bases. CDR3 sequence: CASSPPHNEQFF. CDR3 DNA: TGTGCCAGCAGCCCCCCGCATAATGAGCAGTTCTTC. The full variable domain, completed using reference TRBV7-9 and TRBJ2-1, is DTGVSQNPRHKITKRGQNVTFRCDPISEHNRLYWYRQTLGQGPEFLTYFQNEAQLEKSRLLSDRFSAERPKGSFSTLEIQRTEQGDSAMYLCASSPPHNEQFFGPGTRLTVL.

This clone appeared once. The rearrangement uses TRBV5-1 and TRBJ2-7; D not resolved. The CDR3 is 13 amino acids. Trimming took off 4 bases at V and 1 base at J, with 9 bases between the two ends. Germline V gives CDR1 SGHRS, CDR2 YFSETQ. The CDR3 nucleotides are TGCGCCAGCAGCCCGTGGCTTTCCTACGAGCAGTACTTC. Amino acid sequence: CASSPWLSYEQYF.

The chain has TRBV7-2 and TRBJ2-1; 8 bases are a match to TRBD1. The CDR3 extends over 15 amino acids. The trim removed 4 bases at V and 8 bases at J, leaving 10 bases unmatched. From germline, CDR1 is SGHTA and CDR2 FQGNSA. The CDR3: CASSYRTGRDYEQFF. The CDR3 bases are TGTGCCAGCAGCTACAGGACAGGGCGGGATTATGAGCAGTTCTTC. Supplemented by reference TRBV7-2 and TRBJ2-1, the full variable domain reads GAGVSQSPSNKVTEKGKDVELRCDPISGHTALYWYRQSLGQGLEFLIYFQGNSAPDKSGLPSDRFSAERTGGSVSTLTIQRTQQEDSAVYLCASSYRTGRDYEQFFGPGTRLTVL.

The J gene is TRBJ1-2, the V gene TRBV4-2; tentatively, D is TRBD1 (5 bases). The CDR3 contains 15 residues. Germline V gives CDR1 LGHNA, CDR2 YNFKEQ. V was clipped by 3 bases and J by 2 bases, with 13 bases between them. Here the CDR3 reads CASSQIQVRNYGYTF. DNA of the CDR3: TGTGCCAGCAGCCAGATACAGGTCCGGAACTATGGCTACACCTTC.

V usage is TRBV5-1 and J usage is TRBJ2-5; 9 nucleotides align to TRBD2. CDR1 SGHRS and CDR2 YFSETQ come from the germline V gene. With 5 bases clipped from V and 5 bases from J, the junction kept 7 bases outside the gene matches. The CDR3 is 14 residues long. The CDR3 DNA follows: TGCGCCAGCAGACGGACTAGCGCGGCGGAGACCCAGTACTTC. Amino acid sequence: CASRRTSAAETQYF.